The 12 T cell receptor beta chains presented below share a single source sample, sequenced in a study of T cell responses to AZD1222 COVID-19 vaccine. The method was immunoSEQ multiplex PCR; TCRdb's version includes in-frame clones alone and lacks a portion of them. This sample has tens of thousands of clones, with roughly 90% found just once. The sample was peripheral blood, taken on day 0 of AZD1222 vaccination. The receptors stem from an adult in good health.

This clone was counted only a few times. This chain uses TRBV10-1 with TRBJ1-4; D remains unclear. Between the trimmed V and J ends, which lost 3 bases and 4 bases, there was a span of 12 bases. The CDR3 runs 15 residues. Germline V CDR1 and CDR2: WNHNN, SYGVQD (reference sequence). This CDR3 reads CASSDHRKLNEKLFF. CDR3 DNA: TGCGCCAGCAGTGACCATCGAAAACTTAATGAAAAACTGTTTTTT.

The chain employs TRBV3-1 (or the pseudogene TRBV3-2) and TRBJ1-2, with 9 bases fitting TRBD1. The CDR3 has 15 amino acids. Germline loops: CDR1 LGHDT, CDR2 YNNKEL (reference sequence). Trimming cost V 2 bases and J 4 bases; bases outside gene matches: 5. The CDR3 sequence: CASSQLRDRVYGYTF. In nucleotides, the CDR3 is TGTGCCAGCAGCCAACTCCGGGACAGGGTCTATGGCTACACCTTC.

The chain uses TRBV5-6 and TRBJ1-2; D unresolved. Germline loops: CDR1 SGHDT, CDR2 YYEEEE. The V gene lost 7 bases and the J gene lost 3 bases, with 13 bases spanning the gap. The CDR3 has 13 residues. The CDR3 sequence is CASAPVWDYGYTF. CDR3 DNA: TGTGCCAGCGCCCCCGTGTGGGACTATGGCTACACCTTC. The whole variable domain, remainder taken from reference TRBV5-6 and TRBJ1-2, is DAGVTQSPTHLIKTRGQQVTLRCSPKSGHDTVSWYQQALGQGPQFIFQYYEEEERQRGNFPDRFSGHQFPNYSSELNVNALLLGDSALYLCASAPVWDYGYTFGSGTRLTVV.

V and J are TRBV15 and TRBJ2-7; D gene ambiguous. CDR1 is LNHNV and CDR2 is YYDKDF in the germline V gene (reference sequence). Trimming stripped 0 bases from V and 7 bases from J, with 10 bases between. CDR3 length: 13 amino acids. The CDR3 coding sequence is TGTGCCACCAGCAGAGATCTATACTATGAGCAGTACTTC. Translating it yields CATSRDLYYEQYF.

The V gene is TRBV30, the J gene TRBJ2-7, with D uncertain. Deletions cut 4 bases from V and 2 bases from J, with 12 bases between. CDR1 is GTSNPN, CDR2 SVGIG, per germline (reference sequence). This CDR3 is 13 amino acids long. For the CDR3, the DNA is TGTGCCTGGAATCGGATTTCAGCCTACGAGCAGTACTTC. The encoded protein is CAWNRISAYEQYF.

This chain links TRBV6-1 with TRBJ2-7; 8 bases fit TRBD1. The germline V gene has CDR1 MNHNS and CDR2 SASEGT. CDR3 length: 17 amino acids. V was clipped by 3 bases and J by 6 bases; unmatched bases: 16. CDR3 loop: CASSEGLGQGKVVEQYF. CDR3 DNA: TGTGCCAGCAGTGAGGGCCTAGGACAGGGTAAAGTCGTCGAGCAGTACTTC.

This clone was picked up one time. The CDR3 DNA reads as TGTGCCAGCAGTCAACAGGGGGCTGGCTACACCTTC. It yields the protein CASSQQGAGYTF. The chain joins TRBV6-5 to TRBJ1-2, with 9 bases that match TRBD1. Germline V gene data show CDR1 as MNHEY and CDR2 as SVGAGI. V lost 5 bases, J lost 7 bases, and 2 bases stayed unmatched. This CDR3 is built from 12 residues.

The chain combines TRBV14 with TRBJ2-2, with no clear D. Germline V CDR1 and CDR2: SGHDN, FVKESK. V shed 4 bases and J shed 1 base, with 7 bases lying between them. This CDR3 is 14 amino acids long. CDR3 region: CASSRYMNTGELFF. DNA for the CDR3: TGTGCCAGCAGCCGGTACATGAACACCGGGGAGCTGTTTTTT.

In its sample, this clone was seen once. V gene TRBV5-4 combines with J gene TRBJ2-7; either TRBD1 or TRBD2 may supply D (5 bases each). The germline V gene has CDR1 SGHNT and CDR2 YYREEE (reference sequence). V gave up 3 bases and J gave up 7 bases, with 8 bases separating them. The CDR3 totals 11 residues. The CDR3 DNA reads as TGTGCCAGCAGCTCCTGGGGGGAGCAGTACTTC. Translating gives CASSSWGEQYF. The full variable domain, in which reference TRBV5-4 and TRBJ2-7 provide the parts outside the CDR3, is ETGVTQSPTHLIKTRGQQVTLRCSSQSGHNTVSWYQQALGQGPQFIFQYYREEENGRGNFPPRFSGLQFPNYSSELNVNALELDDSALYLCASSSWGEQYFGPGTRLTVT.

This clone is classed as large. The chain is built from TRBV4-2 and TRBJ2-3, with D tentatively TRBD1 or TRBD2 (5 bases each). V lost 3 bases and J lost 2, with 15 bases in between. Germline CDR1 reads LGHNA; CDR2 reads YNFKEQ. This CDR3 is 16 amino acids long. The CDR3 reads CASSHPGTGFTDTQYF. The CDR3 region has the DNA TGTGCCAGCAGCCACCCAGGGACCGGCTTCACAGATACGCAGTATTTT.

This clone came up once. This chain links TRBV12-3 or TRBV12-4 with TRBJ1-1; D unclear. Trimming cost V 6 bases and J 7 bases, with 12 bases left between them. The CDR3 covers 12 residues. CDR3 sequence reads: CASSVLTLEAFF. CDR3 DNA sequence: TGTGCCAGCAGCGTCCTCACCCTTGAAGCTTTCTTT.

The chain couples TRBV6-1 to TRBJ1-1; 11 positions agree with TRBD1. Germline-derived CDR1 and CDR2 are MNHNS and SASEGT. V lost 3 bases, J lost 10 bases, and 4 bases stayed unmatched. The CDR3 has 13 amino acids. CDR3 bases: TGTGCCAGCAGTGACCCCGGGACAGGGGGAGCTTTCTTT. Residues: CASSDPGTGGAFF.